The clone carrying this T cell receptor (beta chain) was counted ten times or more. The antigen is not known. The data originate from a study of cytomegalovirus exposure and HLA in healthy donors. Findings of the study overall: Later analysis showed most CMV-associated TCR beta chains appearing HLA-restricted. Highly shared variants forming one cluster were likely a sequencing artifact. Of the V segments, some could not be distinguished, including TRBV6-2 and TRBV6-3, and were excluded.

V was clipped by 4 bases and J by 3 bases, with 19 bases between them. The germline V gene encodes CDR1 SGHRS and CDR2 YFSETQ. There are 16 residues in the CDR3. Researchers ran the PCR with 60 Vbeta and 13 Jbeta primers. Libraries were prepared by immunoSEQ multiplex PCR; TCRdb keeps only in-frame clonotypes and omits some of them. Of around 130,000 clones listed, 70% to 75% are singletons. The rearrangement joins TRBV5-1 to TRBJ1-1; D call uncertain. The material sequenced was PBMCs. The receptor was isolated from a woman aged 40 to 55 in good health and CMV-seropositive. The DNA of the CDR3 is TGCGCCAGCAGCCCGGAGGGTCCCGCGATTTACACTGAAGCTTTCTTT. Its protein is CASSPEGPAIYTEAFF.